This T cell receptor (beta chain) was documented in a study of CD8 T cells in Susac syndrome. Whole-study findings and limits: When the CD4+ T cell repertoires of patients with Susac syndrome were examined, they did not show any clonal expansion.

RNA totalling about 0.5 to 1 ug underwent reverse transcription with random hexamers. immunoSEQ multiplex PCR amplified TCR beta CDR3 across 54 Vbeta, 13 Jbeta. Each CDR3 protein is one row after TCRdb ran MiXCR on the immunoSEQ multiplex PCR reads. The sample holds approximately 190,000 distinct CDR3 sequences, nearly 97% seen once. As concerns this clonotype: Its target is not known.

TEMRA cells were FACS-enriched, unlike CD8+ and CD4+ T cells, which were negatively isolated. V was pared by 3 bases and J by 1 base, with 12 bases between. CDR1 is KGHSH and CDR2 is LQKENI in the germline V gene. The CDR3 has 15 residues. The sequenced material came from CD4+ T cells from PBMCs. The V and J genes are TRBV18 and TRBJ2-5; tentative D call: TRBD1 (6 bases). The TCR was taken from a human donor with Susac syndrome. The DNA for the CDR3 is TGTGCCAGCTCACCTGTGTCAGGGGCCCAAGAGACCCAGTACTTC. It yields the protein CASSPVSGAQETQYF. The entire variable domain, with the rest obtained from reference TRBV18 and TRBJ2-5, is as follows: NAGVMQNPRHLVRRRGQEARLRCSPMKGHSHVYWYRQLPEEGLKFMVYLQKENIIDESGMPKERFSAEFPKEGPSILRIQQVVRGDSAAYFCASSPVSGAQETQYFGPGTRLLVL.